The 3 T cell receptor beta chains below were found in one sample sequenced in a study of T cell responses to AZD1222 COVID-19 vaccine. Measured with immunoSEQ multiplex PCR; TCRdb has only the in-frame clones, and not every one. The table has approximately 170,000 clones, 85% to 95% seen once. The sequencing used peripheral blood, collected on day 0 of AZD1222 vaccination. These receptors were collected from an adult in good health.

V usage is TRBV5-1 and J usage is TRBJ1-2, with D uncertain. The CDR3 is 14 residues long. CDR1 SGHRS and CDR2 YFSETQ come from the germline V gene. Trimming stripped 0 bases from V and 4 bases from J, with 10 bases between. The DNA of the CDR3 is TGCGCCAGCAGCTTGGCGGCAGACCTCTATGGCTACACCTTC. Amino acid sequence: CASSLAADLYGYTF.

The V call is TRBV5-1, the J call TRBJ2-5, with D tentatively TRBD1 (5 bases). V was pared by 2 bases and J by 5 bases, with 10 bases between. CDR3 size: 13 residues. CDR1 and CDR2 from the germline V gene are SGHRS and YFSETQ. CDR3 in amino acids: CASSFLGHETQYF. DNA for the CDR3: TGCGCCAGCAGCTTCCTGGGGCACGAGACCCAGTACTTC.

The chain is built from TRBV2 and TRBJ1-1; maybe TRBD1 (6 bases). Trimming took 5 bases from V and 6 from J, leaving 22 bases between them. This CDR3 contains 16 residues. Germline loops: CDR1 SNHLY, CDR2 FYNNEI. The CDR3 here is CASSLSKSYRVPEAFF. The CDR3 nucleotides are TGTGCCAGCAGTTTGAGTAAGTCGTACAGGGTTCCTGAAGCTTTCTTT.